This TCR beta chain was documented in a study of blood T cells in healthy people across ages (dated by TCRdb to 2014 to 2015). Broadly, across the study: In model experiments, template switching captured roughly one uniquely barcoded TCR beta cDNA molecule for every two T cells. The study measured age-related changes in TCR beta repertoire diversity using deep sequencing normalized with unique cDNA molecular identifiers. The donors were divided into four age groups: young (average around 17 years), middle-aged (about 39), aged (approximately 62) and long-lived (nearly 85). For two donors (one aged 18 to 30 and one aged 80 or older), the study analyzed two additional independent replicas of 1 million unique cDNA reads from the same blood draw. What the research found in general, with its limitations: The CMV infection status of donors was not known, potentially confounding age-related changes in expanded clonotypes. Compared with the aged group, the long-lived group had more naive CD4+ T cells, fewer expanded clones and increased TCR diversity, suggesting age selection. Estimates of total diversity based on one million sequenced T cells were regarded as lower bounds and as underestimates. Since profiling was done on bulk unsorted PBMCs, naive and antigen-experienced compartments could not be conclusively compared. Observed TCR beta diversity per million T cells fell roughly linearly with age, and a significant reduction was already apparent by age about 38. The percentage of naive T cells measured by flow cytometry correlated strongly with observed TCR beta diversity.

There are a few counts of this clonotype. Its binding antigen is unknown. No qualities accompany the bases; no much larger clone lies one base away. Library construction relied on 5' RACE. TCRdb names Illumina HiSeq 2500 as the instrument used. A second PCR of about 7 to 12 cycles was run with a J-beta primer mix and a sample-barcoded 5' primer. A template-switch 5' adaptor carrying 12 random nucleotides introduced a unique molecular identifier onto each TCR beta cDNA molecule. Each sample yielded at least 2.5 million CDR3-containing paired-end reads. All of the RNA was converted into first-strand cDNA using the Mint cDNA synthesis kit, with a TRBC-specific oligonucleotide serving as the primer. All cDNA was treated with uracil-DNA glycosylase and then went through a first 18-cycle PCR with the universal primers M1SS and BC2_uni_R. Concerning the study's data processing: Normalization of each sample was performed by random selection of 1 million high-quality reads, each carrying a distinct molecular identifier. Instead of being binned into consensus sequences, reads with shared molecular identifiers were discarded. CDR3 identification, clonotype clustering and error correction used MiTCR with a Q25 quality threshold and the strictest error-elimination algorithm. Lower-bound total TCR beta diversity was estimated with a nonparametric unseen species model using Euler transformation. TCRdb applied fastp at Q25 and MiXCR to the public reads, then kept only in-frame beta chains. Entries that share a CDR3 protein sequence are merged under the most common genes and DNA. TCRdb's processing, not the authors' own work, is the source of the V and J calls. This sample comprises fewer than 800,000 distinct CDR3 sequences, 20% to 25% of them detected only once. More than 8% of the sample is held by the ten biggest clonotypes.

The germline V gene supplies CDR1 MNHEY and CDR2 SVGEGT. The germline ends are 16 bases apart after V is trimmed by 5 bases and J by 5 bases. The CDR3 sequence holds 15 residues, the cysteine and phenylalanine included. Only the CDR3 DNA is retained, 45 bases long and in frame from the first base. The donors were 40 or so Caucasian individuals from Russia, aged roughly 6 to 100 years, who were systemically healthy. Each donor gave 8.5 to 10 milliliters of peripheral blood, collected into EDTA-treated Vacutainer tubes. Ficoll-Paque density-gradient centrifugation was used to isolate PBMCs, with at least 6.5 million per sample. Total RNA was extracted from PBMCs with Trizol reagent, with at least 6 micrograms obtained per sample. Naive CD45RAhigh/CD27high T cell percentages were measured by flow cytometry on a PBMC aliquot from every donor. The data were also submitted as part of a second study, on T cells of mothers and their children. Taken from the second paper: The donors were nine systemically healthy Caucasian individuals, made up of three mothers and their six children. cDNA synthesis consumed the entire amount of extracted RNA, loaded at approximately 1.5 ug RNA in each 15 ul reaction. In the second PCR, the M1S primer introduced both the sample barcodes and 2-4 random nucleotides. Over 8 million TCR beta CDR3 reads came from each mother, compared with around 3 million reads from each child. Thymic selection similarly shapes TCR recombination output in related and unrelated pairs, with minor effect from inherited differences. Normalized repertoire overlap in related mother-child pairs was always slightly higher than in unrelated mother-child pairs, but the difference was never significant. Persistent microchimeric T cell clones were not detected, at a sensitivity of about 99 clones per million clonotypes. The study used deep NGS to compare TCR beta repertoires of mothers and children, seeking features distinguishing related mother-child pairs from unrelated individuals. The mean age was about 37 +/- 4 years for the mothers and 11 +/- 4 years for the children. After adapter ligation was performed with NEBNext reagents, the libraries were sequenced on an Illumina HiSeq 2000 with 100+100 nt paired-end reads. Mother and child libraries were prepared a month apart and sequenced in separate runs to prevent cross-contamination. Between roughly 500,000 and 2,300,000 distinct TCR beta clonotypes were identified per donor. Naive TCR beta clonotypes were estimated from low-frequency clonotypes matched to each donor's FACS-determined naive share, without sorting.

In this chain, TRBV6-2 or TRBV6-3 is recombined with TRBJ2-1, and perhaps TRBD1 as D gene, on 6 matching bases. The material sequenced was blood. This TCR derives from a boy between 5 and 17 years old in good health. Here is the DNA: TGTGCCAGCAGTCTCCGACAGGATTATAACAATGAGCAGTTCTTC. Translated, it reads CASSLRQDYNNEQFF.